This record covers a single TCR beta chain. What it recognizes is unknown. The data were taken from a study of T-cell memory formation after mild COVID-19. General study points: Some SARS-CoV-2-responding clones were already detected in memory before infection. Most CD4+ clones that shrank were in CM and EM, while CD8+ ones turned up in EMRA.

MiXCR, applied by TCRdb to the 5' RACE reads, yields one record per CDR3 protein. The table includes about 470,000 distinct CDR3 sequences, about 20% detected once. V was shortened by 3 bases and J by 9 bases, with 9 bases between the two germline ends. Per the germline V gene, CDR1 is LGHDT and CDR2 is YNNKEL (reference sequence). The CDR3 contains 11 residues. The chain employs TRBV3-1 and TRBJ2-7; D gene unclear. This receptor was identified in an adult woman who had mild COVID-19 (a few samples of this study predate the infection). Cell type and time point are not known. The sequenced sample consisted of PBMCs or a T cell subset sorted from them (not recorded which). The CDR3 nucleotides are TGTGCCAGCAGCCACCTGGCCGGGCAGTACTTC. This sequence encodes CASSHLAGQYF.